A single sample is the source of the 27 T cell receptor beta chains below, sequenced in a study of long-term antiretroviral therapy in people with HIV. Investigators performed immunoSEQ version v3.0 at survey level. The repertoire was sequenced with immunoSEQ multiplex PCR; TCRdb's copy has only in-frame clones and lacks some. This table holds under 40,000 clones, 85% found once. The sample consisted of unsorted PBMCs, taken roughly 2.9 years before starting antiretroviral therapy. The receptors here all came from a woman aged 25 to 45 with HIV.

This chain joins TRBV5-1 and TRBJ2-2; 10 nucleotides agree with TRBD1. J was trimmed by 4 bases and V by 3 bases; bases with no gene match: 6. Germline V gene data show CDR1 as SGHRS and CDR2 as YFSETQ. This CDR3 spans 16 amino acids. The CDR3 protein is CASSSKTGGATGELFF. CDR3 bases: TGCGCCAGCAGCTCGAAGACAGGGGGCGCCACCGGGGAGCTGTTTTTT.

The gene calls are TRBV6-1 and TRBJ2-1; 7 bases are shared with TRBD2. Germline trimming cut 3 bases from V and 1 base from J; bases unmatched to any gene: 3. This CDR3 contains 15 residues. Germline V gene data show CDR1 as MNHNS and CDR2 as SASEGT. DNA for the CDR3: TGTGCCAGCAGTGAGGGCGGGGGTTCCTACAATGAGCAGTTCTTC. It encodes CASSEGGGSYNEQFF.

This chain connects TRBV2 to TRBJ2-3; D unclear. The CDR3 runs to 12 residues. V lost 6 bases and J 2 bases, leaving 6 bases between the germline ends. The germline V gene encodes CDR1 SNHLY and CDR2 FYNNEI. In DNA, the CDR3 is TGTGCCAGCAGGCCAAACACAGATACGCAGTATTTT. This gives the protein CASRPNTDTQYF.

The rearrangement joins TRBV9 to TRBJ2-3, with 8 bases aligning to TRBD2. The CDR3 has 16 amino acids. The trim removed 4 bases at V and 2 bases at J, leaving 9 bases unmatched. CDR1 SGDLS and CDR2 YYNGEE come from the germline V gene. CDR3 sequence: CASSPRTSSLTDTQYF. The DNA for the CDR3 is TGTGCCAGCAGCCCCCGGACTAGCTCGCTCACAGATACGCAGTATTTT.

As to this clone: Other DNA sequences of this sample code for an identical CDR3. CDR3 loop: CASSRDRNSNQPQHF. In DNA, the CDR3 is TGTGCCAGCAGTCGGGACCGCAATAGCAATCAGCCCCAGCATTTT. V and J are TRBV2 and TRBJ1-5, with D maybe TRBD1 (5 bases). This CDR3 is 15 amino acids long. V lost 5 bases and J 0 bases, leaving 11 bases between the germline ends. CDR1 is SNHLY, CDR2 FYNNEI, per germline.

The rearrangement uses TRBV30 and TRBJ1-1; D may be TRBD1 (6 bases). V lost 2 bases and J 1 base, leaving 17 bases between the germline ends. The germline V gene encodes CDR1 GTSNPN and CDR2 SVGIG (reference sequence). CDR3 length equals 16 residues. The CDR3 DNA reads TGTGCCTGGAGTTTTCTCCTGGGACAAGGGAACACTGAAGCTTTCTTT. Amino acid sequence: CAWSFLLGQGNTEAFF.

This clone turned up a few times. V is TRBV10-1 and J is TRBJ2-2; 9 bases map to TRBD1. There are 14 residues in the CDR3. The germline gives CDR1 WNHNN, CDR2 SYGVQD (reference sequence). J lost 5 bases, V lost 10 bases, and 8 bases had no gene match. Here the CDR3 DNA reads TGCGCCACCTCGATCGGGACAGGGACCGGGGAGCTGTTTTTT. It encodes CATSIGTGTGELFF.

The gene calls are TRBV27 and TRBJ1-2; no definite D call. The CDR3 is made up of 15 amino acids. Germline lookup yields CDR1 MNHEY and CDR2 SMNVEV (reference sequence). Trimming pared 6 bases from V and 2 bases from J, leaving 16 bases between. CDR3 residues: CASRPGSWINYGYTF. Written as DNA, the CDR3 is TGTGCCAGCAGGCCCGGTTCGTGGATAAACTATGGCTACACCTTC.

J is TRBJ1-2 and V is TRBV4-1; D call uncertain. Germline CDR1 reads MGHRA; CDR2 reads YSYEKL. The CDR3 totals 14 residues. V lost 0 bases and J lost 4, with 9 bases in between. The CDR3 nucleotides are TGCGCCAGCAGCCAAGAGGGCAAGTTCTATGGCTACACCTTC. The encoded protein is CASSQEGKFYGYTF.

This chain uses TRBV2 with TRBJ2-1, with D perhaps being TRBD1 or TRBD2 (5 bases each). Trimming took off 8 bases at V and 0 bases at J, with 14 bases between the two ends. Germline loops: CDR1 SNHLY, CDR2 FYNNEI. This CDR3 has 15 amino acids. In DNA form, the CDR3 reads TGTGCCAGCCCAAGACAGAGGGGCTCCTACAATGAGCAGTTCTTC. This sequence encodes CASPRQRGSYNEQFF. Full variable domain (missing parts from reference TRBV2 and TRBJ2-1): EPEVTQTPSHQVTQMGQEVILRCVPISNHLYFYWYRQILGQKVEFLVSFYNNEISEKSEIFDDQFSVERPDGSNFTLKIRSTKLEDSAMYFCASPRQRGSYNEQFFGPGTRLTVL.

The V gene is TRBV5-4, the J gene TRBJ1-1; a possible D gene is TRBD1 (6 bases). Germline V lookup: CDR1 SGHNT, CDR2 YYREEE (reference sequence). V was cut by 7 bases and J by 3 bases, with 16 bases left in between. The CDR3 extends over 14 amino acids. CDR3 bases: TGTGCCAGCTTCTTGTGGGGGGCGGACACTGAAGCTTTCTTT. It translates to CASFLWGADTEAFF.

This chain connects TRBV2 to TRBJ2-5; TRBD2 is a possible D gene (5 bases). V was trimmed by 4 bases and J by 5 bases, leaving 20 bases between them. The germline V gene encodes CDR1 SNHLY and CDR2 FYNNEI. CDR3 length: 16 residues. The CDR3 sequence is CASSVYRDPVMETQYF. CDR3 in DNA: TGTGCCAGCAGTGTATACCGGGATCCAGTAATGGAGACCCAGTACTTC.

The chain uses TRBV6-1 and TRBJ2-1, with 7 nucleotides matching TRBD2. V was pared by 1 base and J by 3 bases, with 9 bases of the junction left unmatched. Germline V gives CDR1 MNHNS, CDR2 SASEGT. The CDR3 contains 17 residues. CDR3 nucleotide sequence: TGTGCCAGCAGTGAAGATCCCCTCGGGGGGTACTACAATGAGCAGTTCTTC. Protein product: CASSEDPLGGYYNEQFF.

The rearrangement links TRBV18 to TRBJ2-5; 8 bases align to TRBD1. V lost 3 bases and J lost 5; bases outside the gene matches: 5. Germline CDR1 KGHSH, CDR2 LQKENI. This CDR3 has 14 amino acids. The CDR3 region is CASSPIQGAETQYF. The CDR3 DNA reads TGTGCCAGCTCACCTATTCAGGGGGCCGAGACCCAGTACTTC.

The chain recombines TRBV19 with TRBJ1-2; D not certain. Per germline, CDR1 LNHDA and CDR2 SQIVND (reference sequence). The V end lost 5 bases, the J end lost 4 bases, and 20 bases lay between the germline ends. The CDR3 runs 16 residues. The CDR3 nucleotides are TGTGCCAGTAGTGCCGGACTGAAGAGAAGACCCTATGGCTACACCTTC. This codes for CASSAGLKRRPYGYTF.

V is TRBV7-2 and J is TRBJ1-2; 7 bases fit TRBD1. This CDR3 contains 15 residues. After removal of 6 bases from V and 5 bases from J, the junction contained 12 bases not matched to a gene. CDR1 is SGHTA, CDR2 FQGNSA, per germline. The CDR3 here is CASREGPGQIYGYTF. In nucleotides, the CDR3 is TGTGCCAGCAGAGAGGGCCCGGGACAGATATATGGCTACACCTTC.

The rearrangement joins TRBV5-8 to TRBJ2-7, with TRBD1 matching over 7 bases. Losses at the gene ends were 1 base for V and 4 bases for J; bases not matched to a gene: 8. Germline CDR1 and CDR2: SGHTS and YDEGEE. The CDR3 runs to 15 residues. DNA of the CDR3: TGTGCCAGCAGCTTGCGGACAGGAGCTCGGTACGAGCAGTACTTC. Protein sequence: CASSLRTGARYEQYF.

The chain is built from TRBV7-8 and TRBJ2-6; D possibly corresponds to TRBD1 (6 bases). The CDR3 has 17 amino acids. The V end lost 5 bases, the J end lost 0 bases, and 14 bases lay between the germline ends. Germline V lookup: CDR1 SGHVS, CDR2 FQNEAQ. The CDR3 loop reads CASSDSTGSSGANVLTF. Here the CDR3 DNA reads TGTGCCAGCAGCGACTCCACAGGGTCCTCTGGGGCCAACGTCCTGACTTTC.

The gene calls are TRBV14 and TRBJ2-3; D may correspond to TRBD1 or TRBD2 (6 bases each). Germline CDR1 is SGHDN and CDR2 is FVKESK. The germline V and J ends were trimmed by 4 bases and 4 bases, with 15 bases remaining between them. CDR3 length: 15 residues. The DNA for the CDR3 is TGTGCCAGCAGCCCGGGACTCCACAGGGCAGATACGCAGTATTTT. Protein: CASSPGLHRADTQYF.

The rearrangement joins TRBV19 to TRBJ1-1, with D uncertain. Germline assignment: CDR1 LNHDA and CDR2 SQIVND (reference sequence). The CDR3 contains 12 residues. Trimming took off 7 bases at V and 0 bases at J, with 6 bases between the two ends. For the CDR3, the DNA is TGTGCCAGTACCAGACTGAACACTGAAGCTTTCTTT. It translates to CASTRLNTEAFF.

The CDR3 sequence: CASSSGRLGFSTGELFF. The CDR3 DNA reads TGTGCCAGTAGTAGCGGGCGGCTCGGTTTTTCGACCGGGGAGCTGTTTTTT. This chain connects TRBV19 to TRBJ2-2; D may be TRBD2 (5 bases). Trimming shortened V by 4 bases and J by 5 bases, and 20 bases separated the two germline ends. Germline-derived CDR1 and CDR2 are LNHDA and SQIVND (reference sequence). This CDR3 has 17 amino acids.

V and J are TRBV19 and TRBJ2-7; 7 bases match TRBD2. Germline loops: CDR1 LNHDA, CDR2 SQIVND (reference sequence). The CDR3 runs to 14 residues. The V segment lost 7 bases and the J segment 1 base; nucleotides outside the gene matches: 7. This chain's CDR3 is CASTPGGGSYEQYV. The CDR3 bases are TGTGCCAGTACCCCTGGCGGGGGTTCCTACGAGCAGTACGTC.

The genes are TRBV18 and TRBJ2-7; D is possibly TRBD1 (5 bases). CDR1 is KGHSH, CDR2 LQKENI, per germline. The germline V and J ends were trimmed by 4 bases and 5 bases, with 9 bases remaining between them. The CDR3 loop spans 12 amino acids. The CDR3 reads CASSQGYDEQYV. DNA for the CDR3: TGTGCCAGCTCACAGGGGTACGACGAGCAGTACGTC.

The chain combines TRBV19 with TRBJ1-5; D is perhaps TRBD1 (6 bases). V gave up 2 bases and J gave up 3 bases, with 11 bases separating them. The germline gives CDR1 LNHDA, CDR2 SQIVND (reference sequence). The CDR3 covers 15 residues. In DNA form, the CDR3 reads TGTGCCAGTAGTATAAAGGACAGTTACAATCAGCCCCAGCATTTT. Translating gives CASSIKDSYNQPQHF.

The chain links TRBV19 to TRBJ2-3; the D is unclear. The V and J ends lost 3 bases and 2 bases respectively, with 9 bases between them. The V gene's germline CDR1 is LNHDA and CDR2 SQIVND (reference sequence). This CDR3 contains 14 residues. This CDR3 reads CASSMYSLTDTQYF. CDR3 nucleotide sequence: TGTGCCAGTAGTATGTACAGCCTCACAGATACGCAGTATTTT.

V and J are TRBV5-1 and TRBJ2-3, with 15 bases fitting TRBD2. The CDR3 length is 18 residues. Germline lookup yields CDR1 SGHRS and CDR2 YFSETQ. The V and J ends lost 4 bases and 0 bases, in that order; junction bases with no gene match: 6. The CDR3, as DNA: TGCGCCAGCAGCAAAGGACTAGCGGGGGGGACTAGCACAGATACGCAGTATTTT. This translates into CASSKGLAGGTSTDTQYF.

This clone was counted only a few times. J is TRBJ1-6 and V is TRBV7-7; D ambiguous. The CDR3 length is 13 residues. Germline values: CDR1 SSHAT, CDR2 FNYEAQ (reference sequence). V lost 4 bases, J lost 6 bases, and 7 bases lay in between. CDR3 nucleotide sequence: TGTGCCAGCAGCTCCGAGATTAATTCACCCCTCCACTTT. It encodes CASSSEINSPLHF.